This T cell receptor (beta chain) came from a study of blood T cell repertoires in COVID-19. In the study overall: PBMCs, B-cell-depleted T cells, or T cells were the source of the cDNA or gDNA that made up the material.

This CDR3 is 18 amino acids long. Germline CDR1 reads SNHLY; CDR2 reads FYNNEI. The V and J ends lost 5 bases and 1 base, in that order; junction bases with no gene match: 11. Clones were read by immunoSEQ multiplex PCR, and TCRdb kept only the in-frame ones, dropping some. The sample includes 85,000 to 100,000 clones, 80% to 90% of them seen just once. This TCR was sampled from a man between 60 and 70 years old with acute or convalescent COVID-19. The J gene is TRBJ2-6, the V gene TRBV2; the match to TRBD1 covers 7 bases. The sample taken for sequencing was peripheral blood. The CDR3 bases are TGTGCCAGCAGTCCTCCGGGACAGTTTACTTCTGGGGCCAACGTCCTGACTTTC. It encodes CASSPPGQFTSGANVLTF.